The clone carrying this T cell receptor beta chain has only one observation. The authors' processing: Reference gene primers were amplified, and this amplification served to estimate nucleated cell counts. Only in-frame clones appear in the TCRdb table, and some are missing; sequencing was by immunoSEQ multiplex PCR. V, J and clone size are taken as reported in that table, and D and trimming were inferred from the DNA itself. The table has 310,000 or so clones, around 87% seen once. This specimen comes from a study of blood T cell repertoires in COVID-19. Looking at the study overall: Sites across the United States, Italy and Spain contributed samples from acute and convalescent COVID-19. The cDNA or gDNA used as material had been derived from T cells, B-cell-depleted T cells, or PBMCs.

The V end was cut by 6 bases, the J end by 4 bases, with 12 bases between. The CDR3 covers 14 residues. Germline CDR1 reads KGHDR; CDR2 reads SFDVKD. This receptor was identified in a man between 45 and 60 years old with active or convalescent COVID-19. Sequencing used peripheral blood. This chain uses TRBV24-1 with TRBJ2-1, with D perhaps matching TRBD1 (6 bases). The CDR3 loop is CATSSIDRYNEQFF. DNA for the CDR3: TGTGCCACCAGTTCAATTGACAGGTACAATGAGCAGTTCTTC.